A selection of T cell receptor beta chains follows, all from one sample in a study of T-cell memory formation after mild COVID-19. MiXCR, run by TCRdb on the 5' RACE reads, gives a single entry per CDR3 protein. The table shows some 260,000 distinct CDR3 sequences, with about 16% occurring only once. The sequencing sample was made of PBMCs or a T cell subset sorted from them (not recorded which). These receptors were taken from a man between 18 and 35 years old who had mild COVID-19 (a few samples of this study predate the infection). Cell type and time point are not known. CDR3s include the opening cysteine and the closing phenylalanine or tryptophan. D genes are given only for firm matches. Not every row has a clone size; where given, it reads once, few, many or a size class.

abundance	v_gene	j_gene	len	d_gene	CDR3aa	CDR3nt
few	TRBV6-5	TRBJ1-5	13	NA	CASGRVSNQPQHF	TGTGCCAGCGGAAGGGTTAGCAATCAGCCCCAGCATTTT
few	TRBV20-1	TRBJ2-3	14	TRBD2	CSAPGTSGGDTQYF	TGCAGTGCGCCCGGGACTAGCGGGGGGGATACGCAGTATTTT
few	TRBV7-2	TRBJ2-4	13	TRBD1	CASAYQGADIQYF	TGTGCCAGCGCCTACCAGGGGGCGGACATTCAGTACTTC
few	TRBV7-2	TRBJ2-3	13	NA	CASSLVPGDTQYF	TGTGCCAGCAGCTTAGTCCCAGGAGATACGCAGTATTTT
many	TRBV12-3/TRBV12-4	TRBJ1-1	13	TRBD1	CASSQDRGTEAFF	TGTGCCAGCAGCCAGGACAGGGGCACTGAAGCTTTCTTT
many	TRBV5-1	TRBJ2-1	16	TRBD2	CASSPDTSGVYNEQFF	TGCGCCAGCAGTCCCGATACTAGCGGGGTGTACAATGAGCAGTTCTTC
NA	TRBV9	TRBJ2-5	14	TRBD2	CASSVGTSHETQYF	TGTGCCAGCAGCGTAGGGACTAGCCACGAGACACAGTACTTC
many	TRBV5-1	TRBJ2-2	14	NA	CASSFVGTTGELFF	TGCGCCAGCAGCTTTGTAGGAACCACCGGGGAGCTGTTTTTT
few	TRBV5-4	TRBJ1-1	12	NA	CASSLEWGRAFF	TGTGCCAGCAGCTTGGAGTGGGGACGAGCTTTCTTT
few	TRBV6-2/TRBV6-3	TRBJ2-2	13	NA	CASMAGITGELFF	TGTGCCAGCATGGCGGGGATCACCGGGGAGCTGTTTTTT
NA	TRBV10-3	TRBJ1-1	12	NA	CATRRGDTEAFF	TGTGCCACCCGGCGGGGGGACACTGAAGCTTTCTTT
many	TRBV5-1	TRBJ2-5	8	NA	CATRTQYF	TGCGCCACCAGGACCCAGTACTTC
NA	TRBV5-1	TRBJ2-5	14	NA	CASINSPYQETQYF	TGCGCCAGCATAAACAGCCCTTACCAAGAGACCCAGTACTTC
few	TRBV14	TRBJ2-7	13	NA	CASSQANSYEQYF	TGTGCCAGCAGCCAAGCGAATTCCTACGAGCAGTACTTC
few	TRBV7-9	TRBJ1-6	16	TRBD1	CASSFFRTGINPPLHF	TGTGCCAGCAGCTTTTTCCGGACAGGGATCAATCCACCCCTCCACTTT
few	TRBV20-1	TRBJ2-7	13	TRBD1	CSAPGQRGYEQYF	TGCAGTGCACCGGGACAGCGAGGTTACGAGCAGTACTTC
many	TRBV4-2	TRBJ1-5	16	NA	CASSQGGVASRQPQHF	TGTGCCAGCAGCCAAGGGGGGGTAGCCAGCCGGCAGCCCCAGCATTTT
NA	TRBV5-1	TRBJ2-5	15	TRBD2	CASNRQAGGQETQYF	TGCGCCAGCAACCGGCAAGCGGGGGGTCAAGAGACCCAGTACTTC
NA	TRBV14	TRBJ2-3	16	TRBD2	CASSQEPGLKRDTQYF	TGTGCCAGCAGCCAAGAACCGGGACTAAAACGGGATACGCAGTATTTT
NA	TRBV29-1	TRBJ1-2	14	TRBD1	CSVEETGVGYGYTF	TGCAGCGTTGAAGAGACAGGGGTGGGCTATGGCTACACCTTC
NA	TRBV28	TRBJ2-1	16	NA	CASSLAGTVYYNEQFF	TGTGCCAGCAGTCTGGCGGGGACAGTTTATTACAATGAGCAGTTCTTC
NA	TRBV5-1	TRBJ2-3	12	NA	CASSIQLDTQYF	TGCGCCAGCAGCATTCAACTAGATACGCAGTATTTT
few	TRBV5-1	TRBJ2-2	15	NA	CASSLIRGNTGELFF	TGCGCCAGCAGCTTGATCAGGGGAAACACCGGGGAGCTGTTTTTT
few	TRBV24-1	TRBJ2-3	16	TRBD1	CATSDSQGALVGAQYF	TGTGCCACCAGTGATTCACAGGGGGCGTTAGTGGGGGCGCAGTATTTT
NA	TRBV12-3/TRBV12-4	TRBJ2-5	19	TRBD2	CASILLTSGTSGSWETQYF	TGTGCCAGCATCCTCCTCACTTCTGGGACTAGCGGGAGTTGGGAGACCCAGTACTTC
NA	TRBV20-1	TRBJ2-3	15	TRBD1	CSAPRDRANTDTQYF	TGCAGTGCGCCCCGGGACAGGGCGAACACAGATACGCAGTATTTT
NA	TRBV4-1	TRBJ1-2	13	NA	CASSQDSRGHSTF	TGCGCCAGCAGCCAAGATTCCAGGGGCCACTCCACCTTC
few	TRBV20-1	TRBJ2-3	15	NA	CSATRADRTGDTQYF	TGCAGTGCTACGAGGGCGGATCGCACAGGGGATACGCAGTATTTT
NA	TRBV5-6	TRBJ2-5	15	NA	CASSFRSTRGETQYF	TGTGCCAGCAGCTTCCGGAGCACCCGGGGAGAGACCCAGTACTTC
many	TRBV18	TRBJ2-3	15	NA	CASSPRTGGTDTQYF	TGTGCCAGCTCACCACGGACTGGTGGGACAGATACGCAGTATTTT
NA	TRBV12-3/TRBV12-4	TRBJ1-4	15	NA	CASSLTQVRTEKLFF	TGTGCCAGCAGTTTAACGCAGGTCCGGACTGAAAAACTGTTTTTT
NA	TRBV28	TRBJ2-7	15	NA	CASSAPATSPYEQYF	TGTGCCAGCAGTGCCCCGGCCACCTCCCCCTACGAGCAGTACTTC
NA	TRBV4-3	TRBJ1-4	17	NA	CASSRKGLTASNEKLFF	TGCGCCAGCAGCCGAAAAGGGCTAACTGCATCGAATGAAAAACTGTTTTTT
few	TRBV5-1	TRBJ2-6	17	NA	CASSLRDGVSGANVLTF	TGCGCCAGCAGCTTGCGGGACGGGGTATCTGGGGCCAACGTCCTGACTTTC
NA	TRBV7-2	TRBJ2-1	14	TRBD1	CASSPQDRQEEQFF	TGTGCCAGCAGCCCCCAGGACAGGCAGGAAGAGCAGTTCTTC
NA	TRBV15	TRBJ2-3	16	NA	CATSRDQAASTDTQYF	TGTGCCACCAGCAGAGATCAAGCGGCTAGCACAGATACGCAGTATTTT
few	TRBV7-2	TRBJ2-3	15	TRBD2	CASSPHGTSGDTQYF	TGTGCCAGCAGCCCCCACGGGACTAGCGGGGATACGCAGTATTTT
NA	TRBV12-3/TRBV12-4	TRBJ1-4	14	NA	CASTPFRDYEKLFF	TGTGCCAGCACCCCGTTCCGGGATTATGAAAAACTGTTTTTT
NA	TRBV9	TRBJ2-7	14	TRBD1	CASSLTGANYEQYF	TGTGCCAGCAGCCTGACAGGGGCCAACTACGAGCAGTACTTC
NA	TRBV7-3	TRBJ1-5	13	NA	CASSLAPEQPQHF	TGTGCCAGCAGCTTAGCCCCGGAACAGCCCCAGCATTTT
few	TRBV18	TRBJ1-1	14	TRBD1	CASSRTGPGLEAFF	TGTGCCAGCTCTCGGACAGGCCCTGGTTTGGAAGCTTTCTTT
NA	TRBV9	TRBJ2-3	17	TRBD2	CASSVAGGTSSTDTQYF	TGTGCCAGCAGCGTTGCGGGGGGCACATCTAGCACAGATACGCAGTATTTT